This TCR beta chain came from a study of lymphopenia after photon versus proton radiotherapy. TCRdb's copy holds only in-frame clones and misses some; the assay was immunoSEQ multiplex PCR. The data show 55,000 to 70,000 clones, with approximately 90% seen just once and about 3% held by the top ten. Germline V gene sequence: CDR1 LNHDA, CDR2 SQIVND (reference sequence). The CDR3 is 15 amino acids. Deletions cut 0 bases from V and 0 bases from J, with 6 bases between. The clonotype was recovered from a woman aged 70 to 79 with pancreatic cancer. The chain uses TRBV19 and TRBJ1-3; TRBD1 is a possible D gene (6 bases). Sample: peripheral blood, taken from a patient treated with photon-based radiotherapy. CDR3 sequence reads: CASSIEGGSGNTIYF. The CDR3 DNA reads TGTGCCAGTAGTATAGAAGGGGGCTCTGGAAACACCATATATTTT.